Listed here are 11 T cell receptor beta chains from one sample, sequenced in a study of blood T cell repertoires in COVID-19. Clones were read by immunoSEQ multiplex PCR, and TCRdb kept only the in-frame ones, dropping some. There are about 85,000 clones in the sample; 70% to 90% occur only once, and less than 6.5% lies in the top ten. Sequences were obtained from peripheral blood. All receptors come from a man in his 60s with acute or convalescent COVID-19.

The gene calls are TRBV14 and TRBJ2-7; no firm D call. The germline V gene has CDR1 SGHDN and CDR2 FVKESK. V was trimmed by 3 bases and J by 0 bases, leaving 9 bases between them. The CDR3 extends over 14 amino acids. CDR3 bases: TGTGCCAGCAGCCACCGACACGTCTCCTACGAGCAGTACTTC. Amino acid sequence: CASSHRHVSYEQYF. The full variable domain, with the rest looked up from reference TRBV14 and TRBJ2-7, is EAGVTQFPSHSVIEKGQTVTLRCDPISGHDNLYWYRRVMGKEIKFLLHFVKESKQDESGMPNNRFLAERTGGTYSTLKVQPAELEDSGVYFCASSHRHVSYEQYFGPGTRLTVT.

This chain links TRBV6-6 with TRBJ2-1, with TRBD1 as a possible D gene (6 bases). The CDR3 has 16 residues. In germline, CDR1 is MNHNY, CDR2 SVGAGI (reference sequence). Trimming stripped 1 base from V and 6 bases from J, with 16 bases between. CDR3 loop: CASSYFVTGLTNEQFF. The CDR3 DNA reads as TGTGCCAGCAGTTACTTCGTGACAGGCCTTACCAATGAGCAGTTCTTC.

The chain employs TRBV28 and TRBJ1-2; 8 bases map to TRBD1. This CDR3 comprises 15 residues. The ends lost 7 bases at V and 3 bases at J; junction bases unmatched: 10. Germline V gives CDR1 MDHEN, CDR2 SYDVKM. CDR3 sequence: CASIGPDRGYYGYTF. In DNA form, the CDR3 reads TGTGCCAGCATCGGTCCCGACAGGGGTTACTATGGCTACACCTTC.

As to this clone: A junction end diverges from the germline sequence, so it may reflect a read error. The V and J genes are TRBV20-1 and TRBJ1-1; 7 positions match TRBD1. Germline values: CDR1 DFQATT, CDR2 SNEGSKA (reference sequence). CDR3 size: 10 residues. The CDR3 spells CSARGGEAFF. Here the CDR3 DNA reads TGCAGTGCCAGAGGGGGCGAAGCTTTCTTT.

The CDR3 nucleotides are TGTGCCAGCAGCTTGGCCCCGAGCTCCTATAATTCACCCCTCCACTTT. Its translation is CASSLAPSSYNSPLHF. The chain links TRBV5-6 to TRBJ1-6; D is unresolved. The germline V gene encodes CDR1 SGHDT and CDR2 YYEEEE. The CDR3 contains 16 residues. With 0 bases removed from V and 0 bases from J, the gap between germline ends came to 7 bases.

The chain is built from TRBV7-8 and TRBJ1-3; D not resolved. Trimming shortened V by 1 base and J by 0 bases, and 10 bases separated the two germline ends. The CDR3 has 16 amino acids. Germline values: CDR1 SGHVS, CDR2 FQNEAQ. For the CDR3, the DNA is TGTGCCAGCAGCTTAGGGGTTGGACTCTCTGGAAACACCATATATTTT. Residues: CASSLGVGLSGNTIYF.

The V gene is TRBV12-3 or TRBV12-4, the J gene TRBJ2-4, with D possibly TRBD1 on 5 matching bases. CDR3 size: 13 residues. Deletions cut 7 bases from V and 6 bases from J, with 13 bases between. The CDR3: CASTPSQGNIQYF. DNA for the CDR3: TGTGCCAGCACCCCCTCGCAGGGAAACATTCAGTACTTC.

The chain uses TRBV18 and TRBJ2-7, with D perhaps TRBD1 (6 bases). This CDR3 region has 16 residues. Trimming left V 0 bases short and J 2 bases short, with 14 bases between. Germline V lookup: CDR1 KGHSH, CDR2 LQKENI. The CDR3 DNA is TGTGCCAGCTCACCACCGGCCAGGGGCATGGCCTACGAGCAGTACTTC. Its translation: CASSPPARGMAYEQYF.

CDR3 protein: CASRETGSDTQYF. CDR3 sequence (DNA): TGCGCCAGCAGGGAAACGGGATCAGATACGCAGTATTTT. This chain connects TRBV5-1 to TRBJ2-3; TRBD2 is a possible D gene (5 bases). V shed 5 bases and J shed 4 bases, with 11 bases lying between them. This CDR3 contains 13 residues. Germline V gene lookup returns CDR1 SGHRS and CDR2 YFSETQ.

The chain couples TRBV24-1 to TRBJ1-2; perhaps TRBD1 as D (5 bases). The CDR3 runs to 14 residues. Germline loops: CDR1 KGHDR, CDR2 SFDVKD. Trimming removed 5 bases from V and 5 bases from J, with 14 bases in between. DNA for the CDR3: TGTGCCACCAGTGTCAAAGGGCGGGGGTATGGCTACACCTTC. It is translated as CATSVKGRGYGYTF.

This chain joins TRBV9 and TRBJ2-3; 15 bases map to TRBD2. CDR3 size: 15 residues. Germline values: CDR1 SGDLS, CDR2 YYNGEE. The V gene end was trimmed by 4 bases and the J gene end by 11 bases; junction bases not matched to a gene: 8. CDR3 residues: CASSPGLAGGPEQYF. Written as DNA, the CDR3 is TGTGCCAGCAGCCCGGGACTAGCGGGGGGACCCGAGCAGTATTTT. Full variable domain (rest looked up from reference TRBV9 and TRBJ2-3): DSGVTQTPKHLITATGQRVTLRCSPRSGDLSVYWYQQSLDQGLQFLIQYYNGEERAKGNILERFSAQQFPDLHSELNLSSLELGDSALYFCASSPGLAGGPEQYFGPGTRLTVL.